These T cell receptor beta chains were read from a single sample in a study of glioma-infiltrating T cells. TCRdb called the multiplex PCR reads again in MiXCR, with one record for every CDR3 protein. The data contain about 12,000 distinct CDR3 sequences, about 30% of them seen just once; the ten biggest clones take up 40% to 55%. The specimen sequenced was glioma tissue, nonneoplastic brain tissue, or PBMCs (not recorded which). These receptors were obtained from a human donor with low-grade glioma or glioblastoma, undergoing nonglioma brain surgery, or in good health (not recorded which). Each CDR3 is given with its conserved first and last residue. A D gene is named only where the DNA matches it firmly. Clone size is given for some rows only: seen once, a few or many times, or a class if the clone is expanded.

cdr3_nt: TGTGCCAGCAGCCGACTAGCGATGCGTGAGCAGTTCTTC; cdr3_aa: CASSRLAMREQFF; v_call: TRBV7-2; clone_size: many; j_call: TRBJ2-1; d_call: TRBD2
cdr3_nt: TGCAGCGTTGACGGGGATGGAGAGACCCAGTACTTC; cdr3_aa: CSVDGDGETQYF; v_call: TRBV29-1; clone_size: many; j_call: TRBJ2-5; d_call: .
cdr3_nt: TGTGCCAGCAGTACGACCTCTGGGGCCAACGTCCTGACTTTC; cdr3_aa: CASSTTSGANVLTF; v_call: TRBV12-3/TRBV12-4; clone_size: few; j_call: TRBJ2-6; d_call: .
cdr3_nt: TGTGCCAGCAGCTTAGATGGGACGGATAGATCATACGAGCAGTACTTC; cdr3_aa: CASSLDGTDRSYEQYF; v_call: TRBV7-2; clone_size: few; j_call: TRBJ2-7; d_call: .
cdr3_nt: TGTGCCGGCAGTTTAAAGATGAACACTGAAGCTTTCTTT; cdr3_aa: CAGSLKMNTEAFF; v_call: TRBV28; clone_size: .; j_call: TRBJ1-1; d_call: .
cdr3_nt: TGTGCCAGCAGCCATACCCCTAGCGGGCATTCCTACGAGCAGTACTTC; cdr3_aa: CASSHTPSGHSYEQYF; v_call: TRBV14; clone_size: .; j_call: TRBJ2-7; d_call: TRBD2
cdr3_nt: TGCAGTGCTTCCTCGGGGGAGGACGCGGGGACCCAGTACTTC; cdr3_aa: CSASSGEDAGTQYF; v_call: TRBV20-1; clone_size: .; j_call: TRBJ2-5; d_call: .
cdr3_nt: TGTGCCAGCAGTCCCCTCGGACAGGTGTCCACCGGGGAGCTGTTTTTT; cdr3_aa: CASSPLGQVSTGELFF; v_call: TRBV6-4; clone_size: few; j_call: TRBJ2-2; d_call: TRBD1
cdr3_nt: TGTGCCAGCTCACCTCTGCAGGGTAGCAATCAGCCCCAGCATTTT; cdr3_aa: CASSPLQGSNQPQHF; v_call: TRBV18; clone_size: many; j_call: TRBJ1-5; d_call: .
cdr3_nt: TGTGCCAGTAGCAAAATGAAACTAGCGAGAAAACAAGAGACCCAGTACTTC; cdr3_aa: CASSKMKLARKQETQYF; v_call: TRBV19; clone_size: .; j_call: TRBJ2-5; d_call: TRBD2
cdr3_nt: TGTGCCAGCGGACGACTGCTAGCGGGAGTAGATGAGCAGTTCTTC; cdr3_aa: CASGRLLAGVDEQFF; v_call: TRBV6-1; clone_size: large; j_call: TRBJ2-1; d_call: TRBD2
cdr3_nt: TGTGCCAGCAGCTTAAAGGGGGGGTGGAGGAATGAGCAGTTCTTC; cdr3_aa: CASSLKGGWRNEQFF; v_call: TRBV7-3; clone_size: few; j_call: TRBJ2-1; d_call: .
cdr3_nt: TGTGCCAGCAGCTTAGAGTCCCCAGTCTACAATGAGCAGTTCTTC; cdr3_aa: CASSLESPVYNEQFF; v_call: TRBV11-2; clone_size: once; j_call: TRBJ2-1; d_call: .
cdr3_nt: TGTGCCAGCAGTCCCCGAAGTGGGGCCGGTGGAGATACGCAGTATTTT; cdr3_aa: CASSPRSGAGGDTQYF; v_call: TRBV6-2/TRBV6-3; clone_size: few; j_call: TRBJ2-3; d_call: .